This T cell receptor (beta chain) was sequenced for a study of T cell clonotyping in hematopoietic cell transplantation (dated by TCRdb to the early 2020s). In the study overall: A total of some 130 blood samples were collected in the study from roughly 33 consecutive transplant recipients and their related donors. Recruitment of patients was conducted between 2015 and January 2017, and follow-up was continued until September 2020 or death. What the authors observed across the whole study: Sample size was limited, and cells were not sorted, so CD4 and CD8 repertoire contributions could not be separated. Only a small fraction of recipient repertoires overlapped donor repertoires, with over 95% appearing de novo at the given depth. After transplant, TCR diversity in recipients dropped, and pathologically expanded clonotypes climbed progressively between day 30 and day 180. Inverse Simpson Index values from donors and from recipients before transplant predicted broader TCR repertoire diversity after transplant.

TCR beta CDR3 regions were amplified from genomic DNA with the immunoSEQ assay, a bias-controlled multiplex PCR using V- and J-specific primers. In a second PCR step, a proprietary barcode and Illumina adapter sequences were attached to the CDR3 amplicons. An Illumina MiSeq instrument was used for sequencing of the CDR3 libraries. As for the original processing: Export and quality control were performed with immunoSEQ Analyzer 3.0, and downstream analyses were performed with R Bioconductor and Immunarch. Repertoire metrics were calculated using only productive rearrangements within the normalized downsampled data set. In the normalized cohort, clonotypes with more than 5 templates were defined as pathologically expanded. The Inverse Simpson Index served as the measure of repertoire diversity. To capture all clonotypes, the CMV-specificity analyses were run on the non-normalized data set. TCRdb limited this immuneACCESS table to in-frame rearrangements with V and J called. A share of clones is missing; checked studies link under half to unresolved V genes, and the rest is unexplained. The DNA was the basis for D and trimming; V, J and clone size are from that table. This sample gives thousands of clones in total; about 83% of them show up just once. 5.8% of the sample comes from the top ten.

Trimming accounts for 3 bases at V and 3 bases at J, while the number of junction bases matched to no gene is 8. CDR1 and CDR2, per the germline V gene, are MDHEN and SYDVKM. Counted from cysteine to phenylalanine, this CDR3 has 16 amino acids. Only the CDR3 portion is preserved as DNA: 48 bases, with reading frame beginning at the first base. The time point label, read with the paper, signifies: 100 days after allo-HCT. Blood from recipients was drawn roughly 28 days before transplant, then again at days 30, 100 and 180 after transplant. Nuclei Lysis Solution was used to extract genomic DNA from fresh or cryopreserved unfractionated peripheral blood mononuclear cells. The count of this clone is one. Its recognized antigen is unknown. No base quality values were provided; no much bigger clone lies one nucleotide off.

The chain joins TRBV28 to TRBJ2-3, and TRBD1 aligns with 8 junction nucleotides. This specimen was peripheral blood mononuclear cells, taken 100 days after allogeneic stem cell transplant. This sequence was found in a female patient between 35 and 55 years old who had an allogeneic stem cell transplant from a related donor, so the T cells may come from the graft donor. Some clones in this sample may be carry-over from other donors' samples. The DNA sequence is as follows: TGTGCCAGCAGTTTCCCGCGGACAGGGAGAACAGATACGCAGTATTTT. It translates as CASSFPRTGRTDTQYF. With all but the CDR3 taken from the reference TRBV28 and TRBJ2-3 genes, the full variable domain is: DVKVTQSSRYLVKRTGEKVFLECVQDMDHENMFWYRQDPGLGLRLIYFSYDVKMKEKGDIPEGYSVSREKKERFSLILESASTNQTSMYLCASSFPRTGRTDTQYFGPGTRLTVL.